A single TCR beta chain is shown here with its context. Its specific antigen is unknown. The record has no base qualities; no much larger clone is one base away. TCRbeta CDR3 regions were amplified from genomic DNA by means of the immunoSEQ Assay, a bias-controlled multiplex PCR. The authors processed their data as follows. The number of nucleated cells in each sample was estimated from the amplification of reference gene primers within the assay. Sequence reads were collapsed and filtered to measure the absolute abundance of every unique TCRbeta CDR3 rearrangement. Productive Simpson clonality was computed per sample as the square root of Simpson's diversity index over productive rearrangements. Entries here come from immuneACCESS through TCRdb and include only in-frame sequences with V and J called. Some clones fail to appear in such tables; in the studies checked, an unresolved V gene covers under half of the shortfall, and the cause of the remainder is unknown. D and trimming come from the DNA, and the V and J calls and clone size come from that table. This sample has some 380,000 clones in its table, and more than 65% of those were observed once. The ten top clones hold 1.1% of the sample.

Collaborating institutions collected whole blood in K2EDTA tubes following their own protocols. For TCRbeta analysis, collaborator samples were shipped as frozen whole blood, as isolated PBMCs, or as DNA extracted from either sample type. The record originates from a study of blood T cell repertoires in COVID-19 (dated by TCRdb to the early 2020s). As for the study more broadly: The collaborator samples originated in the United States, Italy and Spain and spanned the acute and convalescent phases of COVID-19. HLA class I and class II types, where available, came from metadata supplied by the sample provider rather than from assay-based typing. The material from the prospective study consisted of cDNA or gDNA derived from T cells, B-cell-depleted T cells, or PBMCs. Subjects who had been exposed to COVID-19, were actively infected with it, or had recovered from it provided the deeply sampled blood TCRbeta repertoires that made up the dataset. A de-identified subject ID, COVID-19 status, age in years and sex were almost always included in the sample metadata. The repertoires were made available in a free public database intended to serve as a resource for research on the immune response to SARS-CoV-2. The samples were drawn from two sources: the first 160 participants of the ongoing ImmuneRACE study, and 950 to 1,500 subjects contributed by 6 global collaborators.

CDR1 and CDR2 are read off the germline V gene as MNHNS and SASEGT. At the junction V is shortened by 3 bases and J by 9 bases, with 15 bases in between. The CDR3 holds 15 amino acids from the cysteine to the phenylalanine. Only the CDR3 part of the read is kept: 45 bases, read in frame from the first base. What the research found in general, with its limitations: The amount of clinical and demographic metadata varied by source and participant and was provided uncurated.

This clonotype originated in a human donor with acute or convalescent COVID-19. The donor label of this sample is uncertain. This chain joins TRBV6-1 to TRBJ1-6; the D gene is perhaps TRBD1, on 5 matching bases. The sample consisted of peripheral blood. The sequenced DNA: TGTGCCAGCAGTGACCAAGGCAGGGCAAGTTCACCCCTCCACTTT. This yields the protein CASSDQGRASSPLHF.